This T cell receptor (beta chain) was recovered during a study of shared clonotypes between healthy human individuals. About this clone itself: What it binds is unknown.

Naive CD8 cells lacked CD45RO, underwent positive selection for CCR7 and left out terminally differentiated effector memory CD45RA+ cells. Donors were healthy HIV-negative adults without recently reported acute infections or vaccinations. Researchers divided each subset's genomic DNA evenly across several immunoSEQ plates. Using immunoSEQ multiplex PCR, the repertoire was profiled, and TCRdb retains in-frame clones only, with some absent. The table includes about 590,000 clones, around 95% detected once. Study observations and caveats: In a few donors, around 4.5% of naive CD4 clonotypes appeared in common.

V dropped 3 bases and J dropped 2; count of bases not matched to a gene: 2. Germline V gene data show CDR1 as PRHDT and CDR2 as FYEKMQ (reference sequence). The CDR3 consists of 14 residues. The sample consisted of naive CD8+ T cells sorted from blood. The receptor was derived from a woman between 25 and 40 years old in good health. The chain has TRBV13 and TRBJ2-3; 7 nucleotides align to TRBD1. The CDR3 DNA sequence: TGTGCCAGCAGCTTGGGACAGAACACAGATACGCAGTATTTT. It encodes CASSLGQNTDTQYF.